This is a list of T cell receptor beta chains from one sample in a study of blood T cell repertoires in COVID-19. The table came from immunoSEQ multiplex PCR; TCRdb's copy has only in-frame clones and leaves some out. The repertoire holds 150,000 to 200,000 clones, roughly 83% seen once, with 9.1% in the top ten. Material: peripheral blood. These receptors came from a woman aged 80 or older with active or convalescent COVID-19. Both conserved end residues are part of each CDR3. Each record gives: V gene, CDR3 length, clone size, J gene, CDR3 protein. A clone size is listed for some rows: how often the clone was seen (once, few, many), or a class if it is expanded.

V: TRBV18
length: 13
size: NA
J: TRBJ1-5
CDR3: CASSQQSNQPQHF

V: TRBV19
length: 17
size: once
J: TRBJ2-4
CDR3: CASTQDGRGRVLGIQYF

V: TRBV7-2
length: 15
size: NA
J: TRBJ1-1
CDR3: CASIKQQGLNTEAFF

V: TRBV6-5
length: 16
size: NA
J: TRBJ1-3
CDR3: CASSYEFQLAGNTIYF

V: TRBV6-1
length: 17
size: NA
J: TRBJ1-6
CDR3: CASSGQGVSSYNSPLHF

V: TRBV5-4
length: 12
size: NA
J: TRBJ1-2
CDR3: CASRSSLQDYTF

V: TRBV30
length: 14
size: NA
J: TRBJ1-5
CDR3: CAWSVGQSVWAQHF

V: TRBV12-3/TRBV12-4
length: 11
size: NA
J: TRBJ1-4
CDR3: CASSLDRVKAF

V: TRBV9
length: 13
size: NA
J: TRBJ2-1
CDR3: CASSVRGGNEQFF

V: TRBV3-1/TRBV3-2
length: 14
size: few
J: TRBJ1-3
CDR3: CASSQGGSGNTIYF

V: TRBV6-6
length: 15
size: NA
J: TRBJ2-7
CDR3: CASSPGGVVTYEQYF

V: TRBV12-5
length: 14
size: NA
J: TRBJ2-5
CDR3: CASGVAPGEETQYF

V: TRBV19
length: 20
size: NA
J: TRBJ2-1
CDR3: CASSNLFRGGRPFSYNEQFF

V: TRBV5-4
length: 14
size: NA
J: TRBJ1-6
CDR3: CASSFGQDNSPLHF

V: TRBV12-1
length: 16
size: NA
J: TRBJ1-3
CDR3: CASSFANAHGGNTIYF

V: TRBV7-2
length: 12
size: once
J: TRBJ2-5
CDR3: CASSQVGETQYF

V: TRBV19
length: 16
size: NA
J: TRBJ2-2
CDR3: CASINPGQMNTGELFF

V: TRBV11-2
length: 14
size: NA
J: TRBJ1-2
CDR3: CASSLSRGADGYTF

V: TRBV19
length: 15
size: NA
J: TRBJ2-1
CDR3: CASSTGLGGGGEQFF

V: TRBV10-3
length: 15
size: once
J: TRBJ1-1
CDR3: CAITPDRGRDTEAFF

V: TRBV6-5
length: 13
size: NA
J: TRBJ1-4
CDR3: CASKDRDPEKLFF

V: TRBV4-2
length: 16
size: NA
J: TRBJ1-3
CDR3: CASSQELSSSGNTIYF

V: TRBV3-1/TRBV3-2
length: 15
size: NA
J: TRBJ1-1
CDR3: CASSQGSGGGTEAFF

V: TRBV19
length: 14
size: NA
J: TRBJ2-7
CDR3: CASSKSQQAYEQYF

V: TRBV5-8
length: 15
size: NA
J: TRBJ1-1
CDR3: CASNQGARQNTEAFF

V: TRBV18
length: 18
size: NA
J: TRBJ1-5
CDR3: CASSPEVTGGRGNQPQHF

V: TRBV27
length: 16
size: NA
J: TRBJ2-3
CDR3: CASSLSQAGSTDTQYF